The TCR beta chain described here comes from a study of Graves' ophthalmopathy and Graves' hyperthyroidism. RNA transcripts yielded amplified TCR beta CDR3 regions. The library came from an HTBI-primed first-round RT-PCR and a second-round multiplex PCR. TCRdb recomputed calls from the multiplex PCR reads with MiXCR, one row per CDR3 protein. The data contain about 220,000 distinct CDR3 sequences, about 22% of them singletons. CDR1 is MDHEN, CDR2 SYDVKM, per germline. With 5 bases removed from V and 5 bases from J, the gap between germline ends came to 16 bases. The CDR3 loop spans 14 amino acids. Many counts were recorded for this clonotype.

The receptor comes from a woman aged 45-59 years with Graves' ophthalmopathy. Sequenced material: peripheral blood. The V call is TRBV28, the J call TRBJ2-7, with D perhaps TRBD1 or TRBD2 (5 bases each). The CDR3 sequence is CASSTTAGTHEQYF. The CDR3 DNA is TGTGCCAGCAGTACGACCGCCGGGACCCACGAGCAGTACTTC.